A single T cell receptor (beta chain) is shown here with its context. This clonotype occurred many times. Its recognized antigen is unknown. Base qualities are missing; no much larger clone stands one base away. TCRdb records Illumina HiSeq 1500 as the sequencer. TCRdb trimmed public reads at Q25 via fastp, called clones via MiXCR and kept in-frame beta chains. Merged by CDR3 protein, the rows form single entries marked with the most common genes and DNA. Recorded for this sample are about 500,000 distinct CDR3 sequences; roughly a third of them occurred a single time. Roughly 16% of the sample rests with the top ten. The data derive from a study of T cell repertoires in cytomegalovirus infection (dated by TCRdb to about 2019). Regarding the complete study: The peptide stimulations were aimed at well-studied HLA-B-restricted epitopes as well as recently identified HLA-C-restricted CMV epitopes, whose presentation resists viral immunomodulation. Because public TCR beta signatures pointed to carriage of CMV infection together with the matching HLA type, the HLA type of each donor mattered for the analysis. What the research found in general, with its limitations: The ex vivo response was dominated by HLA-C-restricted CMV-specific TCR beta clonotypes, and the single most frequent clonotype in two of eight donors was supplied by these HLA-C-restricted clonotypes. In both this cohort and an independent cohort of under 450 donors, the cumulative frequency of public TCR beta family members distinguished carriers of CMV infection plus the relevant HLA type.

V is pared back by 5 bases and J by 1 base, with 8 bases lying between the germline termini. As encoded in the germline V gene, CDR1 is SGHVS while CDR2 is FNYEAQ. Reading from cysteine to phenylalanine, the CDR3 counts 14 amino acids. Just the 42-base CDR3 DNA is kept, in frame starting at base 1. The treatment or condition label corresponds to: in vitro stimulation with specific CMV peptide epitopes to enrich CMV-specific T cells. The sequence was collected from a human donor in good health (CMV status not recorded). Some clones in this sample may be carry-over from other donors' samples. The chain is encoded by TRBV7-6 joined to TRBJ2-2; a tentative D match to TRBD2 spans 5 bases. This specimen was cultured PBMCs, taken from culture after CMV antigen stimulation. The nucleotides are TGTGCCAGCAGCCCCACTAGGAACACCGGGGAGCTGTTTTTT. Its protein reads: CASSPTRNTGELFF.